One sample yielded the 21 T cell receptor beta chains listed below, sequenced in a study of beta chain features in type 1 diabetes. Study-level findings and limits: Researchers report that Type 1 diabetes patients had moderately but significantly shorter TCRB CDR3s across all four CD4+ subsets.

Antigens of these TCRs are unknown. The entirety of the isolated RNA underwent reverse transcription, so expressed TCRB transcripts were sequenced. Clones were read by immunoSEQ multiplex PCR, and TCRdb kept only the in-frame ones, dropping some. The sample yields 250,000 to 350,000 clones, over 14% seen once. Sequencing input: naive CD4+ T cells from blood. The receptors shown here come from a man aged 18 to 30 with type 1 diabetes.

The chain uses TRBV29-1 and TRBJ1-1; weak D call: TRBD1 (5 bases). The germline CDR1 and CDR2 sequences are SQVTM and ANQGSEA. The CDR3 has 13 residues. V shed 7 bases and J shed 1 base, with 13 bases lying between them. This chain's CDR3 is CSGGLLKNTEAFF. The CDR3 bases are TGCAGCGGGGGACTTTTGAAGAACACTGAAGCTTTCTTT.

CDR3 sequence: CASRAATGNLQETQYF. Here the CDR3 DNA reads TGCGCCAGCAGAGCTGCTACAGGGAACCTCCAAGAGACCCAGTACTTC. J is TRBJ2-5 and V is TRBV5-1, with D possibly TRBD1 on 6 matching bases. This CDR3 has 16 residues. Trimming took 5 bases from V and 1 from J, leaving 18 bases between them. The germline V gene encodes CDR1 SGHRS and CDR2 YFSETQ.

This rearrangement joins TRBV11-2 to TRBJ2-5, with TRBD2 as a possible D gene (7 bases). The length of the CDR3 is 16 residues. Germline loops: CDR1 SGHAT, CDR2 FQNNGV. The germline V and J ends were trimmed by 5 bases and 3 bases, with 19 bases remaining between them. The CDR3 sequence is CASSPQLGGLEETQYF. CDR3 DNA sequence: TGTGCCAGCAGCCCCCAATTGGGGGGGCTTGAAGAGACCCAGTACTTC.

This clone has more than one count but fewer than ten. V usage is TRBV11-2 and J usage is TRBJ2-5, with 7 nucleotides matching TRBD2. V lost 0 bases to trimming and J lost 2 bases; unmatched junction nucleotides: 3. The CDR3 contains 15 residues. In germline, CDR1 is SGHAT, CDR2 FQNNGV. CDR3 DNA sequence: TGTGCCAGCAGCTTAGATAGGACTAGGCAAGAGACCCAGTACTTC. Translation gives CASSLDRTRQETQYF.

This clone was seen more than once but under ten times. The CDR3 sequence: CASSLRGSWPYEQYF. Here the CDR3 DNA reads TGCGCCAGCAGCTTGAGGGGTTCATGGCCCTACGAGCAGTACTTC. This chain connects TRBV5-1 to TRBJ2-7; tentative D call: TRBD1 (5 bases). Germline CDR1 reads SGHRS; CDR2 reads YFSETQ. The CDR3 covers 15 residues. Trimming shortened V by 1 base and J by 2 bases, and 13 bases separated the two germline ends.

The chain employs TRBV11-2 and TRBJ2-7; maybe TRBD2 (6 bases). Germline V gene sequence: CDR1 SGHAT, CDR2 FQNNGV. The CDR3 totals 15 residues. V lost 0 bases and J lost 2, with 11 bases in between. CDR3 region: CASSLDREPTYEQYF. The CDR3 coding sequence is TGTGCCAGCAGCTTAGATCGGGAGCCTACCTACGAGCAGTACTTC.

The genes are TRBV25-1 and TRBJ1-1; D is perhaps TRBD1 (5 bases). Trimming cost V 3 bases and J 3 bases, with 11 bases left between them. CDR3 length equals 14 residues. CDR1 is MGHDK, CDR2 SYGVNS, per germline. This CDR3 is CASSELAGYTEAFF. CDR3 DNA sequence: TGTGCCAGCAGTGAGTTAGCAGGGTACACTGAAGCTTTCTTT.

This clone has only a few counts. This chain links TRBV2 with TRBJ1-1; D gene unclear. Germline V gene lookup returns CDR1 SNHLY and CDR2 FYNNEI. V lost 6 bases to trimming and J lost 1 base, with 6 bases between them. The CDR3 is 12 residues long. The CDR3 region is CASRRENTEAFF. The CDR3 nucleotides read TGTGCCAGCAGGAGGGAGAACACTGAAGCTTTCTTT.

The V gene is TRBV5-4, the J gene TRBJ1-3; D is unclear. The CDR3 spans 14 residues. In germline, CDR1 is SGHNT, CDR2 YYREEE (reference sequence). Trimming removed 7 bases from V and 4 bases from J, with 15 bases in between. The CDR3 loop reads CASSLAGLGNTIYF. The CDR3 bases are TGTGCCAGCTCCCTCGCGGGATTGGGAAACACCATATATTTT.

This clone was seen only a few times. The rearrangement joins TRBV6-5 to TRBJ1-4; D is ambiguous. V gave up 2 bases and J gave up 0 bases, with 7 bases separating them. The CDR3 is 15 amino acids. Germline V gives CDR1 MNHEY, CDR2 SVGAGI. For the CDR3, the DNA is TGTGCCAGCAGTTACGACACCACAACTAATGAAAAACTGTTTTTT. Its translation: CASSYDTTTNEKLFF.

The chain combines TRBV5-1 with TRBJ2-7; D possibly corresponds to TRBD1 (5 bases). CDR1 is SGHRS and CDR2 is YFSETQ in the germline V gene. This CDR3 contains 15 residues. Trimming left V 7 bases short and J 1 base short, with 18 bases between. The CDR3 here is CASGLGASHSYEQYF. For the CDR3, the DNA is TGCGCCAGCGGGTTAGGGGCGTCCCATTCCTACGAGCAGTACTTC.

V and J are TRBV6-5 and TRBJ1-4, with 7 bases aligning to TRBD1. There are 13 residues in the CDR3. Germline loops: CDR1 MNHEY, CDR2 SVGAGI. V dropped 6 bases and J dropped 8; count of bases not matched to a gene: 6. CDR3: CASRGTASEKLFF. The DNA for the CDR3 is TGTGCCAGCAGGGGGACAGCATCCGAAAAACTGTTTTTT.

The chain combines TRBV5-1 with TRBJ1-6, with D uncertain. CDR1 is SGHRS, CDR2 YFSETQ, per germline. Deletions cut 0 bases from V and 7 bases from J, with 8 bases between. The CDR3 contains 14 residues. CDR3 nucleotides: TGCGCCAGCAGCTTGGGGCAGCGAAATTCACCCCTCCACTTT. Translating it yields CASSLGQRNSPLHF.

V usage is TRBV7-9 and J usage is TRBJ2-4; D call uncertain. Deletions cut 5 bases from V and 1 base from J, with 12 bases between. The CDR3 has 15 residues. Germline V gene sequence: CDR1 SEHNR, CDR2 FQNEAQ (reference sequence). The CDR3 nucleotides are TGTGCCAGCAGCCCAATCCAACTGGCCAAAAACATTCAGTACTTC. Its protein product is CASSPIQLAKNIQYF.

The chain joins TRBV6-4 to TRBJ2-3; 7 nucleotides align to TRBD1. Trimming cost V 5 bases and J 1 base; bases outside gene matches: 6. Germline V gene data show CDR1 as MRHNA and CDR2 as SNTAGT. The CDR3 has 15 residues. The CDR3 DNA sequence: TGTGCCAGCAGTTTTTCGGGACAGCGCACAGATACGCAGTATTTT. Residues: CASSFSGQRTDTQYF.

The sample holds a few counts of this clone. J is TRBJ2-1 and V is TRBV7-2; 10 nucleotides line up with TRBD1. The CDR3 runs 15 residues. V lost 4 bases, J lost 8 bases, and 8 bases stayed unmatched. Germline lookup yields CDR1 SGHTA and CDR2 FQGNSA. The CDR3 DNA follows: TGTGCCAGCAGCTCGGGACAGGGGACGTGGTATGAGCAGTTCTTC. It yields the protein CASSSGQGTWYEQFF.

In its sample, this clone was seen a few times. The V call is TRBV2, the J call TRBJ2-3, with D possibly TRBD1 on 5 matching bases. The V and J ends lost 5 bases and 2 bases respectively, with 20 bases between them. The CDR3 is 17 amino acids. Germline lookup yields CDR1 SNHLY and CDR2 FYNNEI. DNA for the CDR3: TGTGCCAGCAGTTCCCTTTTTCCCTTGACAGTCACAGATACGCAGTATTTT. It encodes CASSSLFPLTVTDTQYF.

The rearrangement joins TRBV7-2 to TRBJ2-7, with TRBD2 as a possible D gene (5 bases). CDR3 length: 13 amino acids. Trimming removed 1 base from V and 7 bases from J, with 11 bases in between. The germline V gene encodes CDR1 SGHTA and CDR2 FQGNSA. CDR3 residues: CASSLGTGREQYF. The CDR3 nucleotides read TGTGCCAGCAGCTTAGGGACTGGAAGAGAGCAGTACTTC.

The sample holds a few counts of this clone. The J gene is TRBJ1-3, the V gene TRBV5-1; D not certain. The length of the CDR3 is 14 residues. CDR1 and CDR2 (germline): SGHRS, YFSETQ. V shed 4 bases and J shed 0 bases, with 8 bases lying between them. CDR3 in amino acids: CASSNSTSGNTIYF. CDR3 bases: TGCGCCAGCAGCAATAGTACCTCTGGAAACACCATATATTTT.

CDR3 in amino acids: CASSLEGGDTQYF. CDR3 sequence (DNA): TGCGCCAGCAGCTTGGAAGGCGGAGATACGCAGTATTTT. J is TRBJ2-3 and V is TRBV5-1; no clear D gene. This CDR3 region has 13 residues. Trimming pared 0 bases from V and 5 bases from J, leaving 7 bases between. Germline assignment: CDR1 SGHRS and CDR2 YFSETQ.

The rearrangement joins TRBV2 to TRBJ1-1; D call uncertain. V lost 4 bases to trimming and J lost 1 base, with 7 bases between them. Germline CDR1 and CDR2: SNHLY and FYNNEI. This CDR3 spans 13 amino acids. The CDR3 nucleotides read TGTGCCAGCAGTGCAGCAGCGAACACTGAAGCTTTCTTT. This translates into CASSAAANTEAFF.